The clone carrying this T cell receptor beta chain was found a few times. TCRdb re-called the RACE reads through MiXCR, storing one row per CDR3 protein. The profile covers a few hundred thousand distinct CDR3 sequences, with around 6% appearing a single time and about 5.4% taken by the ten largest. Time point reported: patch test 2, 6 weeks after DPC sensitization. Treatment meaning: therapeutic diphenylcyclopropenone sensitization with weekly scalp DPC. Samples of blood were obtained prior to the application of each patch test. This entry is derived from a study of human T cells and chemical hapten exposure. Study-level background: Upper inner arm skin measuring approximately 2 cm by approximately 2 cm received 2% DPC for sensitization.

This CDR3 comprises 15 residues. Trimming shortened V by 2 bases and J by 1 base, and 10 bases separated the two germline ends. Germline CDR1 is SGHRS and CDR2 is YFSETQ. The sample was whole blood, taken in connection with sensitization to the hapten diphenylcyclopropenone (DPC). This rearrangement joins TRBV5-1 to TRBJ1-3, with D uncertain. This TCR was recovered from a woman between 18 and 30 years old with alopecia areata. Some clones in this sample may be carry-over from other donors' samples. The CDR3 here is CASSFSGDSGNTIYF. The CDR3, as DNA: TGCGCCAGCAGCTTCTCTGGGGATTCTGGAAACACCATATATTTT. The full variable domain, its missing parts supplied by reference TRBV5-1 and TRBJ1-3, is KAGVTQTPRYLIKTRGQQVTLSCSPISGHRSVSWYQQTPGQGLQFLFEYFSETQRNKGNFPGRFSGRQFSNSRSEMNVSTLELGDSALYLCASSFSGDSGNTIYFGEGSWLTVV.